These 26 T cell receptor beta chains originate from one sample sequenced in a study of shared clonotypes between healthy human individuals (TCRdb year 2020). The library came from the immunoSEQ multiplex PCR assay. The immuneACCESS repertoire file appears here via TCRdb, limited to in-frame rearrangements. These files lack a portion of the clones; in checked studies, under half of the deficit traces to unresolved V genes, and the cause of the others is not known. The sample data list some 2,500,000 clones, and approximately 94% of these were observed just once. The leading ten clones occupy more than 0.35% of the sample. Sequencing was done on a sample of naive CD4+ T cells from PBMCs. In the paper's terms, the cell subset or site label means: CD45RA+ positively selected. These receptors all stem from a man aged 18 to 29 in good health. Some clones in this sample may be carry-over from other donors' samples.

This sequence joins TRBV10-2 and TRBJ1-5, with D uncertain. The CDR3 contains 15 residues. V lost 2 bases and J lost 7, with 15 bases in between. The germline V gene encodes CDR1 WSHSY and CDR2 SAAADI. CDR3 protein: CASSEPSFAEQPQHF. Here the CDR3 DNA reads TGCGCCAGCAGTGAGCCGTCCTTCGCGGAGCAGCCCCAGCATTTT.

The V call is TRBV5-1, the J call TRBJ2-7, with D possibly matching TRBD2 (5 bases). This CDR3 has 15 amino acids. Trimming shortened V by 2 bases and J by 3 bases, and 15 bases separated the two germline ends. Germline V gene lookup returns CDR1 SGHRS and CDR2 YFSETQ. The CDR3 reads CASSLGLHGGYEQYF. The CDR3 DNA sequence: TGCGCCAGCAGCTTAGGACTGCACGGAGGCTACGAGCAGTACTTC.

This clone showed up just a few times. CDR3 amino acids: CASSPSGQFEKLFF. The CDR3 nucleotides read TGTGCCAGCAGTCCATCAGGACAGTTTGAAAAACTGTTTTTT. The V and J genes are TRBV28 and TRBJ1-4; possible D gene TRBD1, 6 bases. The CDR3 runs 14 residues. Trimming cost V 5 bases and J 7 bases, with 14 bases left between them. The V gene's germline CDR1 is MDHEN and CDR2 SYDVKM.

A single count supports this clone. This sequence joins TRBV10-2 and TRBJ2-7; TRBD2 aligns across 8 bases. J was trimmed by 3 bases and V by 5 bases; bases with no gene match: 3. Germline assignment: CDR1 WSHSY and CDR2 SAAADI. The CDR3 is made up of 13 amino acids. CDR3 DNA sequence: TGCGCCAGCAGTTTCACTAGCGGCTACGAGCAGTACTTC. Protein: CASSFTSGYEQYF.

The chain combines TRBV11-1 with TRBJ2-2, with 7 bases aligning to TRBD2. Germline loops: CDR1 SGHAT, CDR2 FQDESV (reference sequence). This CDR3 spans 15 amino acids. V dropped 3 bases and J dropped 6; count of bases not matched to a gene: 7. The chain's CDR3 is CASSFFRGRAGELFF. In DNA form, the CDR3 reads TGTGCCAGCAGCTTTTTCCGGGGGAGGGCCGGGGAGCTGTTTTTT.

The genes are TRBV4-3 and TRBJ1-6, with D hard to call. The CDR3 length is 17 residues. The ends were cut back, 0 bases at V and 4 bases at J, with 13 bases in the middle. Germline V gene lookup returns CDR1 LGHNA and CDR2 YSLEER. CDR3 coding DNA: TGCGCCAGCAGCCAAGAACTCTCCCCGGGATATAATTCACCCCTCCACTTT. It translates to CASSQELSPGYNSPLHF.

This chain links TRBV7-9 with TRBJ2-7; no definite D call. Germline values: CDR1 SEHNR, CDR2 FQNEAQ (reference sequence). The V end lost 1 base, the J end lost 3 bases, and 13 bases lay between the germline ends. The CDR3 is made up of 15 amino acids. CDR3 protein: CASSLDQIAFYEQYF. The CDR3 DNA follows: TGTGCCAGCAGCTTAGACCAGATCGCCTTCTACGAGCAGTACTTC.

This chain connects TRBV18 to TRBJ2-3, with 12 bases lining up with TRBD1. With 5 bases clipped from V and 5 bases from J, the junction kept 5 bases outside the gene matches. The CDR3 is 15 amino acids. Germline loops: CDR1 KGHSH, CDR2 LQKENI. CDR3 coding DNA: TGTGCCAGCTCATCCGGGACAGGGGGCTTAGATACGCAGTATTTT. It translates to CASSSGTGGLDTQYF.

The sample holds one count of this clone. V and J are TRBV29-1 and TRBJ2-3, with TRBD1 matching 7 bases. Germline-derived CDR1 and CDR2 are SQVTM and ANQGSEA. The CDR3 extends over 13 amino acids. With V trimmed by 7 bases and J by 2 bases, 6 bases remained unmatched. The CDR3 loop reads CSAGQPLTDTQYF. CDR3 bases: TGCAGCGCGGGACAGCCCCTCACAGATACGCAGTATTTT.

The genes are TRBV29-1 and TRBJ1-1, with D possibly TRBD1 on 5 matching bases. CDR1 is SQVTM and CDR2 is ANQGSEA in the germline V gene. The V end lost 6 bases, the J end lost 6 bases, and 14 bases lay between the germline ends. CDR3 length: 12 amino acids. CDR3 nucleotides: TGCAGCGTCGCCATGGGACGGCCTGAAGCTTTCTTT. Its protein is CSVAMGRPEAFF.

The CDR3 is CASSITRTGGDEQYF. Here the CDR3 DNA reads TGCGCCAGCAGCATCACCAGGACAGGGGGCGACGAGCAGTACTTC. The V gene is TRBV5-1, the J gene TRBJ2-7; TRBD1 agrees at 11 bases. The ends lost 4 bases at V and 5 bases at J; junction bases unmatched: 8. Germline lookup yields CDR1 SGHRS and CDR2 YFSETQ. The CDR3 spans 15 residues.

The chain carries TRBV6-6 and TRBJ2-5; 7 bases align to TRBD1. Germline-derived CDR1 and CDR2 are MNHNY and SVGAGI (reference sequence). CDR3 length: 15 residues. V gave up 5 bases and J gave up 0 bases; unmatched junction bases: 6. DNA for the CDR3: TGTGCCAGCAGTCCGGGACAGTCGGACCAAGAGACCCAGTACTTC. Protein: CASSPGQSDQETQYF.

The chain carries TRBV5-6 and TRBJ1-5; a weak D match, TRBD1 (6 bases). Germline V gene lookup returns CDR1 SGHDT and CDR2 YYEEEE. V was pared by 4 bases and J by 0 bases, with 11 bases between. There are 15 residues in the CDR3. The CDR3 DNA reads TGTGCCAGCAGCCGAGGGGACATTAGCAATCAGCCCCAGCATTTT. It encodes CASSRGDISNQPQHF.

V is TRBV2 and J is TRBJ1-2; D is uncertain. The CDR3 sequence is 15 residues long. From germline, CDR1 is SNHLY and CDR2 FYNNEI. Trimming left V 4 bases short and J 2 bases short, with 14 bases between. The CDR3 region is CASSVGLPRNYGYTF. The CDR3 DNA is TGTGCCAGCAGTGTTGGACTCCCTCGGAACTATGGCTACACCTTC.

The genes are TRBV7-9 and TRBJ1-5, with 7 nucleotides matching TRBD1. This CDR3 has 13 residues. Germline CDR1 is SEHNR and CDR2 is FQNEAQ (reference sequence). J gave up 4 bases and V 4 bases, and 1 base lay outside the gene matches. The CDR3 coding sequence is TGTGCCAGCAGCTGGGGACAGAATCAGCCCCAGCATTTT. It specifies CASSWGQNQPQHF.

This clone was found once. This sequence joins TRBV2 and TRBJ1-3; 7 nucleotides line up with TRBD1. The trim removed 6 bases at V and 7 bases at J, leaving 21 bases unmatched. Germline-derived CDR1 and CDR2 are SNHLY and FYNNEI. This CDR3 comprises 18 residues. CDR3 in amino acids: CASSLTVIRQGLGNTIYF. CDR3 DNA sequence: TGTGCCAGCAGCCTAACGGTGATTCGACAGGGTCTGGGGAACACCATATATTTT. The variable domain in full, with the rest retrieved from reference TRBV2 and TRBJ1-3, is EPEVTQTPSHQVTQMGQEVILRCVPISNHLYFYWYRQILGQKVEFLVSFYNNEISEKSEIFDDQFSVERPDGSNFTLKIRSTKLEDSAMYFCASSLTVIRQGLGNTIYFGEGSWLTVV.

This chain uses TRBV4-3 with TRBJ2-3; tentative D call: TRBD2 (6 bases). The CDR3 is made up of 16 amino acids. V lost 1 base and J lost 4, with 15 bases in between. Looked up from germline, CDR1 is LGHNA and CDR2 is YSLEER. Here the CDR3 reads CASSQVSGGRSDTQYF. The CDR3 bases are TGCGCCAGCAGCCAAGTTAGCGGAGGCAGGTCAGATACGCAGTATTTT.

The chain recombines TRBV5-1 with TRBJ2-1; the D gene is possibly TRBD2 (5 bases). Germline V CDR1 and CDR2: SGHRS, YFSETQ. This CDR3 has 16 residues. The ends were cut back, 0 bases at V and 1 base at J, with 11 bases in the middle. CDR3 sequence (DNA): TGCGCCAGCAGCTTGGCCGCGGGCGTATCCTACAATGAGCAGTTCTTC. Protein: CASSLAAGVSYNEQFF.

V and J are TRBV28 and TRBJ2-7; either TRBD1 or TRBD2 may supply D (6 bases each). This CDR3 spans 13 amino acids. Germline V CDR1 and CDR2: MDHEN, SYDVKM. Trimming shortened V by 6 bases and J by 3 bases, and 12 bases separated the two germline ends. The CDR3 DNA is TGTGCCAGCAGGGCCGGGGGCCGCTACGAGCAGTACTTC. This gives the protein CASRAGGRYEQYF.

A note on this clone: This CDR3 is also generated by other DNA sequences in the sample. The rearrangement joins TRBV10-3 to TRBJ2-7; 8 bases line up with TRBD1. This CDR3 is 14 amino acids long. CDR1 is ENHRY and CDR2 is SYGVKD in the germline V gene. The V and J ends lost 6 bases and 0 bases, in that order; junction bases with no gene match: 4. This CDR3 reads CAISAGTGSYEQYF. Written as DNA, the CDR3 is TGTGCCATCAGCGCCGGGACAGGCTCCTACGAGCAGTACTTC.

This rearrangement joins TRBV28 to TRBJ1-1; 7 bases are shared with TRBD1. Germline CDR1 is MDHEN and CDR2 is SYDVKM. V lost 4 bases, J lost 13 bases, and 9 bases stayed unmatched. The CDR3 is 12 residues long. CDR3 coding DNA: TGTGCCAGCAGTTCCTCCCAGGGGGTTGGTTTCTTT. This sequence encodes CASSSSQGVGFF.

In regard to this clone: The same CDR3 arises from other DNA sequences in this sample as well. The chain couples TRBV20-1 to TRBJ2-3; no firm D call. The CDR3 has 11 amino acids. V lost 1 base, J lost 5 bases, and 4 bases lay in between. CDR1 DFQATT and CDR2 SNEGSKA come from the germline V gene (reference sequence). CDR3 in amino acids: CSARGRDTQYF. CDR3 DNA sequence: TGCAGTGCTAGAGGACGAGATACGCAGTATTTT.

The chain has TRBV5-8 and TRBJ2-2, with 8 positions matching TRBD1. V lost 4 bases and J lost 5; bases outside the gene matches: 7. Germline assignment: CDR1 SGHTS and CDR2 YDEGEE. The CDR3 extends over 15 amino acids. CDR3 sequence: CASSGRTGRTGELFF. CDR3 coding DNA: TGTGCCAGCAGCGGACGGACAGGGAGAACCGGGGAGCTGTTTTTT. The entire variable domain, with the rest obtained from reference TRBV5-8 and TRBJ2-2, is as follows: EAGVTQSPTHLIKTRGQQATLRCSPISGHTSVYWYQQALGLGLQFLLWYDEGEERNRGNFPPRFSGRQFPNYSSELNVNALELEDSALYLCASSGRTGRTGELFFGEGSRLTVL.

This clone was counted between two and nine times. This chain links TRBV7-6 with TRBJ1-1, with D perhaps matching TRBD1 (5 bases). Germline CDR1 reads SGHVS; CDR2 reads FNYEAQ. The CDR3 has 15 residues. Between the trimmed V and J ends, which lost 4 bases and 1 base, there was a span of 13 bases. In DNA, the CDR3 is TGTGCCAGCAGCTACGCTCCCGGGGCGAACACTGAAGCTTTCTTT. Amino acid sequence: CASSYAPGANTEAFF.

The CDR3 region is CASSLGEAARQFF. CDR3 DNA sequence: TGCGCCAGCAGCTTGGGGGAGGCAGCCAGACAGTTCTTC. The chain couples TRBV5-1 to TRBJ2-1; D possibly corresponds to TRBD2 (6 bases). CDR1 is SGHRS and CDR2 is YFSETQ in the germline V gene. CDR3 length equals 13 residues. V shed 0 bases and J shed 13 bases, with 14 bases lying between them.

J is TRBJ2-5 and V is TRBV7-3; possible D gene TRBD2, 5 bases. V lost 3 bases and J 5 bases, leaving 13 bases between the germline ends. There are 14 residues in the CDR3. The V gene's germline CDR1 is SGHTA and CDR2 FQGTGA. In DNA form, the CDR3 reads TGTGCCAGCAGCTTTGATAGTAGCGCGGAGACCCAGTACTTC. This encodes CASSFDSSAETQYF.